This T cell receptor beta chain comes out of a study of blood T cell repertoires in COVID-19. While infection was still active, Seattle patients were enrolled and then followed longitudinally. As processed by the authors: Cell counts per sample came from amplifying reference gene primers. Profiled with immunoSEQ multiplex PCR; TCRdb holds only in-frame clones, not every one. That table supplies the V and J calls and clone size; D and trimming were determined from the DNA. The sample lists a few hundred thousand clones, over 75% occurring once. With 2 bases clipped from V and 6 bases from J, the junction kept 6 bases outside the gene matches. Looked up from germline, CDR1 is GTSNPN and CDR2 is SVGIG (reference sequence). The CDR3 is 16 residues long.

This sequence originates from a woman in her 70s with COVID-19, enrolled during active disease. The material sequenced was peripheral blood. This rearrangement joins TRBV30 to TRBJ1-6; 11 nucleotides line up with TRBD1. The CDR3 region is CAWSRDGTGGNSPLHF. The DNA for the CDR3 is TGTGCCTGGAGTCGAGACGGGACAGGGGGTAATTCACCCCTCCACTTT. Together with reference TRBV30 and TRBJ1-6, the CDR3 gives the full variable domain: SQTIHQWPATLVQPVGSPLSLECTVEGTSNPNLYWYRQAAGRGLQLLFYSVGIGQISSEVPQNLSASRPQDRQFILSSKKLLLSDSGFYLCAWSRDGTGGNSPLHFGNGTRLTVT.